The T cell receptor beta chain described here comes from a study of cytomegalovirus exposure and HLA in healthy donors (TCRdb year 2017). About the full investigation: According to an earlier analysis of a few hundred of the donors, roughly 180 million T cells yielded some 120 million unique TCR beta sequences and about 280 Gb of sequence data. An early release that covered more than 550 HLA-typed donors contained around 330 gigabases of sequencing data and tens of millions of unique TCR sequences. Among the approximately 400 genotyped donors, approximately 82% belonged to the genetic ancestry cluster associated with self-reported Caucasian donors. The aim of the study was to test whether cataloging public T cell receptors could identify signatures of past pathogen exposure. Using immunosequencing, the study profiled T cell repertoires from 666 subjects and related those repertoires to cytomegalovirus serostatus. In addition to the first cohort of 650 to 750 subjects, a separate validation cohort of approximately 130 different subjects was used. The study combined high-throughput TCR immunosequencing, statistical association of individual TCRs with disease status, and machine learning to predict cytomegalovirus infection status. A later analysis re-analyzed previously published TCR beta repertoires from 660 or so donors and added high-resolution HLA genotyping to study TCR occurrence patterns. In the later analysis, no new phenotypic data were used to find candidate immune exposures; instead, reliance was placed on TCR beta sequences and their occurrence across donors. In an earlier analysis of around 540 of the donors, high-throughput TCR beta sequencing was used to judge whether each TCR beta V gene segment behaved as functional or pseudogenic. Alongside the repertoire data, information on donor age, sex, ethnicity and CMV serostatus was compiled. Genome-wide SNP genotypes for about 65% of the roughly 700 donors were used in a later genetic analysis, which treated that subset as a discovery cohort. All discovery cohort repertoires had been generated using a single sequencing platform. Class I and class II HLA loci were covered by the typing at four-digit resolution. Typing coverage varied by locus: roughly 629-640 donors for A, B, C, DRB1 and DQB1; approximately 500 for DQA1; approximately 610 for DPA1; under 490 for DPB1. Roughly 5 DR-DQ haplotypes were handled as single units for association and clustering, since linkage in the cohort was strong. Among about 410 genotyped donors of the cohort, an average of around 220,000 unique TCR beta nucleotide sequences was sequenced per donor, of which about 19% were non-productive.

What the work shows at the level of the full study, not this receptor alone: In the study, some 160 TCR beta chains were listed as associated with cytomegalovirus. In an earlier analysis of several hundred of the donors, most TCR beta V segments were observed in productive rearrangements about 87% or about 30% of the time, broadly matching IMGT annotations. According to a later analysis, TCR association rates differed among HLA loci, with DRB1 alleles showing the most associated TCRs and HLA-C alleles showing the fewest. In a later analysis, several top co-occurrence clusters were reported to appear linked to parvovirus B19, influenza, CMV and Epstein-Barr virus. Because the 87-base-pair reads could not distinguish some IMGT-functional V segments, including TRBV6-2 and TRBV6-3, those segments were excluded. Immune exposure information for the cohort was limited to CMV serostatus. The presence/absence analyses assumed that sequencing depth was roughly uniform across donors, and that assumption may not be true. A further reported finding was that TCR beta sequences accurately predicted the HLA-A and HLA-B alleles for most subjects in the first cohort. When HLA alleles, especially DR and DQ, strongly co-occurred, TCR associations were difficult to assign to individual alleles. A cluster of highly shared sequence variants was judged likely to represent a technical artifact of the sequencing pipeline. Specific HLA alleles were associated with 15,000 to 20,000 TCR beta sequences at a false discovery rate of 0.05 in a later analysis. Because counts were too low, roughly 17 rarely observed V segments, including chromosome 9 orphons, were left out of the earlier analysis of 587 of the donors. A later genetic analysis associated a missense DCLRE1C variant with V-gene and J-gene trimming of TCR beta chains, and an independent cohort replicated the association. According to the authors, the approach could potentially be generalized to other disease states and immunological phenotypes. Linkage disequilibrium might explain the correlated functional status among segregating V segments, but an unknown experimental factor could not be ruled out. A later analysis found that most CMV-associated TCR beta chains appeared HLA-restricted, with HLA associations seemingly driven largely by CMV exposure. In this cohort, only TCR beta chains were sequenced, and detectable features were limited by the absence of alpha or paired-chain data. Because HLA typing was missing for some donors at each locus, association tests included only the typed subset. According to a later genetic analysis, donors in an Asian-associated ancestry cluster had fewer N-insertions in productive TCRs than the approximately 670-donor mean. A few of the identified cytomegalovirus-associated TCR beta chains were confirmed in vitro to be specific for cytomegalovirus antigens. In a later analysis, HLA-associated TCR beta chains were found to be more clonally expanded and to have lower generation probabilities than equally common non-associated chains. Cytomegalovirus status was reported to be diagnosed by the classifier with high specificity and sensitivity in both the original and validation cohorts. While some public TCRs were present in many individuals, most TCR sequences turned up only very rarely across donors.

The library was generated by the immunoSEQ multiplex PCR assay. For the multiplex PCR, a mixture combining 60 forward primers for TCR Vbeta segments and 13 reverse primers for TCR Jbeta segments was used. Amplification of the CDR3 region of rearranged TCR beta genes was performed with a multiplex PCR assay on genomic DNA. Amplified TCR beta libraries were sequenced as 87-base-pair reads on the Illumina HiSeq System. For the original study's pipeline: Across the roughly 600 repertoires, a later analysis counted 80 million or so unique TCR beta chains, around 11 million of which were shared by at least two donors. To remove PCR and sequencing errors, raw reads were error-corrected and collapsed into unique sequences using a nearest-neighbor algorithm that merged closely related sequences. To assign V, D and J gene segments, CDR3 sequences were aligned to IMGT reference sequences. For a sequence to be retained, a match of at least six nucleotides to both a V gene segment and a J gene segment was required. A rearrangement was called productive if the CDR3 had no stop codons and remained in frame with V and J, and every other rearrangement was called non-productive. CDR3 was defined according to IMGT convention as the region running from the second conserved V-encoded cysteine to the conserved J-encoded phenylalanine. In an earlier analysis of 587 of the donors, sequences lacking an unambiguous match to a single V gene segment were excluded. In an earlier analysis of 450 to 750 of the donors, a V segment was called functional when productive rearrangements were above 56.7%, and segregating when the standard deviation between donors exceeded 5%. To diagnose cytomegalovirus status from the catalog of TCR beta chain sequences, a statistical classification framework was built. V and J gene assignment, in a later analysis, came from comparing TCR nucleotide sequences with IMGT/GENE-DB human TR gene sequences. The TCRdist pipeline was used in a later analysis to assign CDR3 sequences and most-parsimonious VDJ recombination scenarios. In a later analysis, each TCR beta chain was defined by its CDR3 amino acid sequence together with its V-gene family, and reads without a unique V-gene family were excluded. In a later analysis, some 600 highly shared, low-generation-probability nucleotide sequences were removed to address suspected cross-contamination and a sequencing artifact. In a later analysis, a clonal expansion index was calculated for each public chain from normalized within-repertoire ranks of inferred template counts. Generation probabilities in a later analysis came from a VDJ recombination model fitted to out-of-frame rearrangements, and those results were checked against IGoR. A later analysis scored TCR-TCR, TCR-HLA and TCR-CMV co-occurrence with hypergeometric tests, applying a repertoire-size bias correction to TCR pairs. In a later analysis, false discovery rates were estimated by permuting HLA or CMV assignments 20 times. In a later analysis, co-occurring TCRs were grouped using DBSCAN, with TCRdist sequence similarity added in when clustering inside HLA-allele-positive subsets. For co-occurrence clustering, repertoires with fewer than 30,000 or more than 120,000 public chains were excluded, along with a handful of repertoires with anomalous nucleotide sharing. TCRdb took over this immuneACCESS table, retaining in-frame rearrangements with V and J assigned. Such tables are incomplete; in checked studies, under half of the missing clones stem from an unresolved V gene, and the remainder is unexplained. V, J and clone size reflect that table, while D and trimming were determined from the DNA. This sample is represented by fewer than 200,000 clones; approximately 80% of them were singletons. Approximately 12% of the sample comes from the top ten.

This clone was detected once. There is no known antigen for this receptor. The sample holds no much larger clone one base away, and base qualities are not on file. At the junction V is shortened by 0 bases and J by 10 bases, with 25 bases in between. The CDR3, cysteine through phenylalanine, is 19 amino acids long. Of all the DNA, just the CDR3 is kept, 57 bases in frame from base 1. According to the germline V gene, CDR1 reads LGHNA and CDR2 reads YNFKEQ. The cohort comprised some 700 healthy bone marrow donors. All cohort members were sampled while nominally healthy, although unrecorded immune exposures were likely present. The donor was CMV seropositive and belonged to the group of about 290 seropositive cohort members. Each donor provided a peripheral blood sample, and peripheral blood mononuclear cells were used for TCR beta sequencing. Genomic DNA extraction from the blood cell samples was performed with the Qiagen DNeasy Blood Extraction Kit.

The origin of this receptor is a man aged 50-60 years in good health and CMV-seropositive. The chain joins TRBV4-2 to TRBJ1-6, with TRBD1 perhaps the D gene, on 5 matching bases. What was sequenced was PBMCs. The DNA is as follows: TGTGCCAGCAGCCAAGATCCTGGAGGCAGGGAAAGGGAGGGATCACCCCTCCACTTT. The translation is CASSQDPGGREREGSPLHF.